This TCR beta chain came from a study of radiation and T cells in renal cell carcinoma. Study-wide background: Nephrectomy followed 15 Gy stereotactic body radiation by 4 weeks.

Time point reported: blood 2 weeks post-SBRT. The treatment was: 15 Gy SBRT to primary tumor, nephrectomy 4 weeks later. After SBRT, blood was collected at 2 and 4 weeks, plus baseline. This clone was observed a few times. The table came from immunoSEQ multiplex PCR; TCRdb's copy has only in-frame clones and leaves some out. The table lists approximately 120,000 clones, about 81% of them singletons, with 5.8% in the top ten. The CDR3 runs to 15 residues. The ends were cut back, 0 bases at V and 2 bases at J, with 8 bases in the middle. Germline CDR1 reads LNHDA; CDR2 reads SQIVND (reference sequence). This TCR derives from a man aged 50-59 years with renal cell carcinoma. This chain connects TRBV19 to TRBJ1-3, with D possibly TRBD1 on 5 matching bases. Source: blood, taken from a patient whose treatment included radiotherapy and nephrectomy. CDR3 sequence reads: CASSIDGGTGNTIYF. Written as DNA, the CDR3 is TGTGCCAGTAGTATAGATGGGGGAACTGGAAACACCATATATTTT.